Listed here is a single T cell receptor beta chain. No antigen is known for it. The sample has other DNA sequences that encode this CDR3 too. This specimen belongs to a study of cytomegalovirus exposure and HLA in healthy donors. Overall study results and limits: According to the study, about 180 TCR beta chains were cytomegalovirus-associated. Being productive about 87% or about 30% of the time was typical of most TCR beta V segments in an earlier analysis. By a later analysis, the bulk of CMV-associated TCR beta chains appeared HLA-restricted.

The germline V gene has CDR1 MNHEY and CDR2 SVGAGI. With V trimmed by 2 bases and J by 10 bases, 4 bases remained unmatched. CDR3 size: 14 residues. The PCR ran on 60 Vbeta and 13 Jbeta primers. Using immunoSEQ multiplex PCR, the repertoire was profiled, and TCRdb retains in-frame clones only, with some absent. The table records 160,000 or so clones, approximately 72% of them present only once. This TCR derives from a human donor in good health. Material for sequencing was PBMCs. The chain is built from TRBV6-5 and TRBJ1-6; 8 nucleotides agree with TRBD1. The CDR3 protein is CASSYDRGNSPLHF. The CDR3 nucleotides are TGTGCCAGCAGTTACGACAGGGGCAACTCACCCCTCCACTTT.